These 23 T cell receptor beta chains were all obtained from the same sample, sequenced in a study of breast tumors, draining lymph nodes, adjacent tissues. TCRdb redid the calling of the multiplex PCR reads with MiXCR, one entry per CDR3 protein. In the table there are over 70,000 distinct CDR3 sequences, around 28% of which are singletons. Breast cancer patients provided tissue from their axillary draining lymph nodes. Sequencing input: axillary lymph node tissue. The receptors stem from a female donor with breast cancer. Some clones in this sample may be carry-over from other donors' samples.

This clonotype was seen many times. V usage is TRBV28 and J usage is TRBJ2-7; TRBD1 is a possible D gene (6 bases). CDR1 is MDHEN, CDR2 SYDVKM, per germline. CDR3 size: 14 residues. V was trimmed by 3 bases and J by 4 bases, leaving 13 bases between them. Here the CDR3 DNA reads TGTGCCAGCAGTTTTTTCACAGGGCCTTACGAGCAGTACTTC. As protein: CASSFFTGPYEQYF.

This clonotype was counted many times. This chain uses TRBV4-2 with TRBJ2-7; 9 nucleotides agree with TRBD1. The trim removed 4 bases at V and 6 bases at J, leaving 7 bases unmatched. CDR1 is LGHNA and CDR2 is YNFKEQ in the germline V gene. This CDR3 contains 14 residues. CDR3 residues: CASSPNRGLGEQYF. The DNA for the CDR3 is TGTGCCAGCAGCCCCAACAGGGGGCTAGGCGAGCAGTACTTC.

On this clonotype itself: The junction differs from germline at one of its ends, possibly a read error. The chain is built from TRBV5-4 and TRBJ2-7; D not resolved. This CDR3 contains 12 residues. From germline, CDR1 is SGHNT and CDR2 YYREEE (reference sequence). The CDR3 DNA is TGTGCCAGCAGCTTGGAGGCGCGAGAGCACTACTTC. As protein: CASSLEAREHYF. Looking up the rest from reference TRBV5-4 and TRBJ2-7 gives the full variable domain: ETGVTQSPTHLIKTRGQQVTLRCSSQSGHNTVSWYQQALGQGPQFIFQYYREEENGRGNFPPRFSGLQFPNYSSELNVNALELDDSALYLCASSLEAREHYFGPGTRLTVT.

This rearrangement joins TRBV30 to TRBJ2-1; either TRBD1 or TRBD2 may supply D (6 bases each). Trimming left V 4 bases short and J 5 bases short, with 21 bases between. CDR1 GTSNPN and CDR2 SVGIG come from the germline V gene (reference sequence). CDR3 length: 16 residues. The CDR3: CAWKGVGGSHHNEQFF. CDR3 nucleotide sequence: TGTGCCTGGAAGGGGGTTGGGGGGAGTCATCACAATGAGCAGTTCTTC.

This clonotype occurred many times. Written as DNA, the CDR3 is TGTGCCAGCAGCCAAGAAAGCGACTACTTATACGAGCAGTACTTC. This translates into CASSQESDYLYEQYF. The rearrangement uses TRBV4-2 and TRBJ2-7; D might be TRBD2 (5 bases). Germline V gene sequence: CDR1 LGHNA, CDR2 YNFKEQ. V was trimmed by 0 bases and J by 4 bases, leaving 13 bases between them. CDR3 length: 15 amino acids.

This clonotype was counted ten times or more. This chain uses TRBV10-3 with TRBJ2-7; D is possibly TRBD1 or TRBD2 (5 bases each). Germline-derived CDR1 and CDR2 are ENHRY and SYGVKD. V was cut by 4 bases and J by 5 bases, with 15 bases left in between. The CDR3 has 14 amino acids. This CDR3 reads CAISVDRDPDEQYF. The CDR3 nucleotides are TGTGCCATCAGTGTCGACCGGGACCCTGACGAGCAGTACTTC.

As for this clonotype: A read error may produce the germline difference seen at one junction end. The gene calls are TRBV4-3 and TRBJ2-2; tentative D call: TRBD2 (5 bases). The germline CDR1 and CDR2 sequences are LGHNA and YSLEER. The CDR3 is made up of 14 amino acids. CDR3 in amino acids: CASTPGHATGELFF. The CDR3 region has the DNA TGCGCCAGCACCCCCGGTCACGCAACCGGGGAGCTGTTTTTC.

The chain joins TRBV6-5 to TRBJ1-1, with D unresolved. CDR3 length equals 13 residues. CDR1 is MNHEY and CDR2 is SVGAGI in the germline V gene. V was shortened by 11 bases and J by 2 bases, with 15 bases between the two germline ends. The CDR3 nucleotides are TGTGCCTCCAGCGACGACGAAAACACTGAAGCTTTCTTT. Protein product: CASSDDENTEAFF.

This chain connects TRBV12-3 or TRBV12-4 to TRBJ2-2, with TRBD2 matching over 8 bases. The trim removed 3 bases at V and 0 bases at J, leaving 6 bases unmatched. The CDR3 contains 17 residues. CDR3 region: CASSFFSGGTNTGELFF. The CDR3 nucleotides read TGTGCCAGCAGTTTCTTCTCGGGAGGGACGAACACCGGGGAGCTGTTTTTT.

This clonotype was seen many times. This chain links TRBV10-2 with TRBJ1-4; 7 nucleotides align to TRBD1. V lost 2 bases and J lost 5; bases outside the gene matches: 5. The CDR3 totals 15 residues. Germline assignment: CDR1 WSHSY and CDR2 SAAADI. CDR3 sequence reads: CASSENRGENEKLFF. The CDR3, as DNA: TGCGCCAGCAGTGAGAACAGGGGAGAAAATGAAAAACTGTTTTTT.

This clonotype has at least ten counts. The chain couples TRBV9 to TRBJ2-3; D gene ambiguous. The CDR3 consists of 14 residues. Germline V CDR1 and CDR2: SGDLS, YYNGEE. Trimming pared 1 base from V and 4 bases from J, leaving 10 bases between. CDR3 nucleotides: TGTGCCAGCAGCGTAATCAGCACCGCAGATACGCAGTATTTT. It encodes CASSVISTADTQYF.

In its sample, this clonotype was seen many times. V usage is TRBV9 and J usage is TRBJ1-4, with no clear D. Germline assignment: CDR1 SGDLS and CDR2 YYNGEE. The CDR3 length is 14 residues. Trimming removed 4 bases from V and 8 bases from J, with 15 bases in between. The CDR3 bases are TGTGCCAGCAGCACAACCTCGTGGGGAGAAAAACTGTTTTTT. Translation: CASSTTSWGEKLFF. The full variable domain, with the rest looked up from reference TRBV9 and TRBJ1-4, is DSGVTQTPKHLITATGQRVTLRCSPRSGDLSVYWYQQSLDQGLQFLIQYYNGEERAKGNILERFSAQQFPDLHSELNLSSLELGDSALYFCASSTTSWGEKLFFGSGTQLSVL.

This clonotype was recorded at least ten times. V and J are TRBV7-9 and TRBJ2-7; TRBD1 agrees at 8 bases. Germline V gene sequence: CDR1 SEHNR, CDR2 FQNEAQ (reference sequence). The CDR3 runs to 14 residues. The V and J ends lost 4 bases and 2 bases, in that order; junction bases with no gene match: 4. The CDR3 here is CASSWGQVPYEQYF. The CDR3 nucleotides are TGTGCCAGCAGCTGGGGACAGGTCCCCTACGAGCAGTACTTC.

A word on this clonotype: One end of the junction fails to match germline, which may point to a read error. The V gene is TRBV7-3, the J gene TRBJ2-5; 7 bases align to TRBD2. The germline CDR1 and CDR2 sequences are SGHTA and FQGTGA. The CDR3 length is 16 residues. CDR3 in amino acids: CASSPGASGEGETQYF. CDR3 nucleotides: TGTGCCAGCAGCCCCGGGGCTAGCGGAGAAGGAGAGACCCAGTACTTT.

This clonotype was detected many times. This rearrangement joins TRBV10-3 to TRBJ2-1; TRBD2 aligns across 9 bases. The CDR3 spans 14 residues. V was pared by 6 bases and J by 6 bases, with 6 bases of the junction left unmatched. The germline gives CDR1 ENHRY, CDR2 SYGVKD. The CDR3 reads CAISPGLAGNEQFF. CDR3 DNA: TGTGCCATCAGCCCGGGACTAGCCGGCAATGAGCAGTTCTTC.

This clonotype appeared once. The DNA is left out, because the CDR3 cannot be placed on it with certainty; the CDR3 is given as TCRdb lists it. The CDR3 protein is CASSFYICSANPGDTDTQYF. The J gene is TRBJ2-3, the V gene TRBV7-9; the tabulated D call, TRBD2, remains unverified against the DNA. Germline CDR1 and CDR2: SEHNR and FQNEAQ (reference sequence). 20 amino acids form the CDR3, both terminal residues included.

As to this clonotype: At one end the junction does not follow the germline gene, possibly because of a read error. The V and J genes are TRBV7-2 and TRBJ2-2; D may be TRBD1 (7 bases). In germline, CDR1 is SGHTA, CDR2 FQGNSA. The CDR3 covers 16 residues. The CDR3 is CASSLLGQSNAGGLFF. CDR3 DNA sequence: TGTGCCAGCAGCTTATTGGGACAGAGCAATGCCGGGGGGCTGTTTTTT.

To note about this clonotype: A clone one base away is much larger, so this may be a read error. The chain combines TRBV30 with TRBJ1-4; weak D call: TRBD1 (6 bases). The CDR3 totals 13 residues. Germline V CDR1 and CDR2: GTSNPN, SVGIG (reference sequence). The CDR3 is CAWSVGGRERLFF. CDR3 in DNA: TGTGCCTGGAGTGTGGGGGGGCGTGAAAGACTGTTTTTT.

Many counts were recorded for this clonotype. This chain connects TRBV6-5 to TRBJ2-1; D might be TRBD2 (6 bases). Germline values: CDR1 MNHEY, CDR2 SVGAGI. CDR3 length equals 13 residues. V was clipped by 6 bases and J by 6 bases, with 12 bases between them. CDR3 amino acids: CASRRLGSNEQFF. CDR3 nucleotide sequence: TGTGCCAGCAGGCGACTAGGGTCCAATGAGCAGTTCTTC.

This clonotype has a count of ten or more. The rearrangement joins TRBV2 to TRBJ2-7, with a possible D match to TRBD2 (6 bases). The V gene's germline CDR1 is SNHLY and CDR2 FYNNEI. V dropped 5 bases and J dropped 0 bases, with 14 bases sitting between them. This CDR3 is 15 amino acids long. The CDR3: CASSKKISGSYEQYF. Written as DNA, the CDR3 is TGTGCCAGCAGTAAGAAAATTAGCGGCTCCTACGAGCAGTACTTC.

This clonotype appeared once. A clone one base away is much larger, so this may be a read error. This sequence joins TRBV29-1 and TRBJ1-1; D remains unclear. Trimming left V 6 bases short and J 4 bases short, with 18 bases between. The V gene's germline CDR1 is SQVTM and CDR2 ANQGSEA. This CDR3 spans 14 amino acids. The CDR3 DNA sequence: TGCAGCGTCAAATACAACGAGGAGAGCACTGAAGCTTTCTTT. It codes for CSVKYNEESTEAFF.

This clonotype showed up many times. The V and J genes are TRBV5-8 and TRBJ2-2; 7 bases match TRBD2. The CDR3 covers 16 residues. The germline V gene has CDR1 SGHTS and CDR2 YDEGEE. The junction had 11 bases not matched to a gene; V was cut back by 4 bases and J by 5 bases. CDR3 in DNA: TGTGCCAGCAGCGCAATGGGGGAGGGGAGGACCGGGGAGCTGTTTTTT. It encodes CASSAMGEGRTGELFF.

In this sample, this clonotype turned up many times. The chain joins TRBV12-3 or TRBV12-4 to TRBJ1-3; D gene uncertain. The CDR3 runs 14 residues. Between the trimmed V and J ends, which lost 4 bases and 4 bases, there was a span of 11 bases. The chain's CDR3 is CASSSTAHGNTIYF. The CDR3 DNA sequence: TGTGCCAGCAGTTCAACAGCTCACGGAAACACCATATATTTT.